The clone carrying this T cell receptor (beta chain) was recorded many times. Its antigen is as yet unknown. Noted treatment: PENTA 11 planned treatment interruption arm or continuous ART arm. At least 24 weeks of at least three-drug ART, in children 2 to 15 years. From thawed PBMCs, naive CD4+ CD45RA+ CD45RO- T cells were sorted. This sample was taken from a study of HIV-infected children after antiretroviral therapy interruption. The wider study: Interruption-arm sampling covered weeks 0, 12, interruption end (24 or 48), and about 3 years post-study. Whole-study findings and limits: The Gini coefficient of naive CD4+ repertoires rose, returning to baseline by 3 years.

A 3' RACE protocol on RNA, with unique molecular identifiers, produced the TCR library. TCRdb itself ran the 3' RACE reads through MiXCR, one entry per CDR3 protein. The data show some 90,000 distinct CDR3 sequences, about 7.2% seen once. This receptor was obtained from a pool of human donors with HIV. The sample was CD45RA+ CD4+ T cells from PBMCs, pooled from several time points, taken from a donor given antiretroviral therapy, either interrupted or continuous. This sample's subset: naive CD4+ CD45RA+ CD45RO- T cells.

CDR3: CASDDGHTDTQYF. The CDR3 nucleotides read TGTGCCAGCGACGACGGCCACACAGATACGCAGTATTTT. This chain uses TRBV2 with TRBJ2-3; unclear D gene. V lost 8 bases and J 2 bases, leaving 11 bases between the germline ends. This CDR3 spans 13 amino acids. Germline lookup yields CDR1 SNHLY and CDR2 FYNNEI.